The clone carrying this T cell receptor beta chain has a handful of counts. Antigen: not known. CDR1 and CDR2 (germline): MRHNA, SNTAGT. The length of the CDR3 is 17 residues. V lost 1 base to trimming and J lost 5 bases, with 21 bases between them. Sequencing of DNA taken from cultured CD4+ T cells relied on the Oncomine TCR Beta short-read assay. Using its own MiXCR run on the PCR reads, TCRdb lists one record per CDR3 protein. Here the sample spans several thousand distinct CDR3 sequences, more than 45% being singletons. The data belong to a study of vaccination and CD4 T cells after COVID-19. Study information: In the control cultures, a CEFX pool, an HIV-1 Nef pool, or no peptide was supplied.

The treatment was: roughly ten-day PBMC culture with coronavirus spike peptide pools or control peptides (ViraFEST assay). CD4+ T cells that came from the unexposed donor were collected before the COVID-19 pandemic (2011-2018). A half-volume replacement of the medium with fresh IL-2 medium was performed on days 3 and 7. Sequenced input: CD4+ T cells from blood, cultured in vitro. The chain carries TRBV6-4 and TRBJ2-7; D gene unclear. The TCR sequence derives from a human donor in good health. CDR3 residues: CASSDYRLARSPHEQYF. Here the CDR3 DNA reads TGTGCCAGCAGTGACTATCGTTTGGCCCGCAGTCCCCACGAGCAGTACTTC.